A single sample gave rise to the 5 T cell receptor beta chains below, sequenced in a study of beta chain features in type 1 diabetes. Findings of the study overall: Shortening of TCRB CDR3s, moderate but significant, appeared in all four CD4+ subsets of Type 1 diabetes patients.

These receptors have no identified antigens. Expressed TCRB transcripts got sequenced, as all isolated RNA was reverse transcribed. Sequencing used immunoSEQ multiplex PCR; TCRdb keeps in-frame clones, though not all of them. The sample lists some 700,000 clones, around an eighth occurring once. The source material was naive CD4+ T cells from blood. The receptor set was obtained from a man between 18 and 35 years old with type 1 diabetes.

This chain connects TRBV5-4 to TRBJ1-4; D uncertain. CDR1 is SGHNT, CDR2 YYREEE, per germline (reference sequence). This CDR3 region has 15 residues. Trimming left V 0 bases short and J 0 bases short, with 6 bases between. The CDR3 nucleotides read TGTGCCAGCAGCTTGGGCGGTGCAACTAATGAAAAACTGTTTTTT. Its translation: CASSLGGATNEKLFF.

The chain carries TRBV15 and TRBJ1-1, with a weak D call TRBD1 (6 bases). The CDR3 is made up of 16 amino acids. Germline V CDR1 and CDR2: LNHNV, YYDKDF (reference sequence). Deletions cut 0 bases from V and 3 bases from J, with 14 bases between. The CDR3 DNA sequence: TGTGCCACCAGCAGAGATGAGCGGGAGGGGGACACTGAAGCTTTCTTT. Its protein is CATSRDEREGDTEAFF. Drawing the rest from reference TRBV15 and TRBJ1-1, the complete variable domain is DAMVIQNPRYQVTQFGKPVTLSCSQTLNHNVMYWYQQKSSQAPKLLFHYYDKDFNNEADTPDNFQSRRPNTSFCFLDIRSPGLGDTAMYLCATSRDEREGDTEAFFGQGTRLTVV.

This clone appeared many times. This chain connects TRBV15 to TRBJ2-1; 9 nucleotides line up with TRBD1. CDR3 length equals 13 residues. V dropped 5 bases and J dropped 6; count of bases not matched to a gene: 2. CDR1 is LNHNV and CDR2 is YYDKDF in the germline V gene (reference sequence). The CDR3 protein is CATSGQGSNEQFF. The CDR3 DNA is TGTGCCACCAGCGGACAGGGGAGCAATGAGCAGTTCTTC.

The rearrangement joins TRBV27 to TRBJ1-5; TRBD1 matches 7 bases. From germline, CDR1 is MNHEY and CDR2 SMNVEV (reference sequence). The CDR3 has 19 amino acids. The ends lost 8 bases at V and 2 bases at J; junction bases unmatched: 21. The CDR3 region is CASLKDDREEMFCNQPQHF. CDR3 coding DNA: TGTGCCAGCCTAAAGGACGACAGGGAGGAGATGTTTTGCAATCAGCCCCAGCATTTT.

In DNA form, the CDR3 reads TGTGCCAGCAGTGGCCAGGGGATGTCCTACAATGAGCAGTTCTTC. Its translation: CASSGQGMSYNEQFF. The chain carries TRBV2 and TRBJ2-1, with D maybe TRBD1 (6 bases). The ends were cut back, 4 bases at V and 1 base at J, with 11 bases in the middle. This CDR3 spans 15 amino acids. The germline CDR1 and CDR2 sequences are SNHLY and FYNNEI.